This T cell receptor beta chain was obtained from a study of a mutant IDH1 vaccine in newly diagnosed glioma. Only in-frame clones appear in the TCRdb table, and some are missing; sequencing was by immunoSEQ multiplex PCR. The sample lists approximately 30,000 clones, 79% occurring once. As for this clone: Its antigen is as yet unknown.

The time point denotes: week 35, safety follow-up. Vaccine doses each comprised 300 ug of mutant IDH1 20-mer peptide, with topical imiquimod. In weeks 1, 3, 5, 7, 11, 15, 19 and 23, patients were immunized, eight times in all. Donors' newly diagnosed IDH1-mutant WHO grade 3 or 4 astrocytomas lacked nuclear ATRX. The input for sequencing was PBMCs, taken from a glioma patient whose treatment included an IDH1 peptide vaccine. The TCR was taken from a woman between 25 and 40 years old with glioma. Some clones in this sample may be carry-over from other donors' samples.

The CDR3 DNA is TGTGCCAGCAGCTTACCACTAGCGGGAGGGCCCGGGGAGCTGTTTTTT. As protein: CASSLPLAGGPGELFF. V is TRBV7-2 and J is TRBJ2-2; 13 bases align to TRBD2. This CDR3 comprises 16 residues. V lost 2 bases and J lost 6; bases outside the gene matches: 3. The germline gives CDR1 SGHTA, CDR2 FQGNSA.